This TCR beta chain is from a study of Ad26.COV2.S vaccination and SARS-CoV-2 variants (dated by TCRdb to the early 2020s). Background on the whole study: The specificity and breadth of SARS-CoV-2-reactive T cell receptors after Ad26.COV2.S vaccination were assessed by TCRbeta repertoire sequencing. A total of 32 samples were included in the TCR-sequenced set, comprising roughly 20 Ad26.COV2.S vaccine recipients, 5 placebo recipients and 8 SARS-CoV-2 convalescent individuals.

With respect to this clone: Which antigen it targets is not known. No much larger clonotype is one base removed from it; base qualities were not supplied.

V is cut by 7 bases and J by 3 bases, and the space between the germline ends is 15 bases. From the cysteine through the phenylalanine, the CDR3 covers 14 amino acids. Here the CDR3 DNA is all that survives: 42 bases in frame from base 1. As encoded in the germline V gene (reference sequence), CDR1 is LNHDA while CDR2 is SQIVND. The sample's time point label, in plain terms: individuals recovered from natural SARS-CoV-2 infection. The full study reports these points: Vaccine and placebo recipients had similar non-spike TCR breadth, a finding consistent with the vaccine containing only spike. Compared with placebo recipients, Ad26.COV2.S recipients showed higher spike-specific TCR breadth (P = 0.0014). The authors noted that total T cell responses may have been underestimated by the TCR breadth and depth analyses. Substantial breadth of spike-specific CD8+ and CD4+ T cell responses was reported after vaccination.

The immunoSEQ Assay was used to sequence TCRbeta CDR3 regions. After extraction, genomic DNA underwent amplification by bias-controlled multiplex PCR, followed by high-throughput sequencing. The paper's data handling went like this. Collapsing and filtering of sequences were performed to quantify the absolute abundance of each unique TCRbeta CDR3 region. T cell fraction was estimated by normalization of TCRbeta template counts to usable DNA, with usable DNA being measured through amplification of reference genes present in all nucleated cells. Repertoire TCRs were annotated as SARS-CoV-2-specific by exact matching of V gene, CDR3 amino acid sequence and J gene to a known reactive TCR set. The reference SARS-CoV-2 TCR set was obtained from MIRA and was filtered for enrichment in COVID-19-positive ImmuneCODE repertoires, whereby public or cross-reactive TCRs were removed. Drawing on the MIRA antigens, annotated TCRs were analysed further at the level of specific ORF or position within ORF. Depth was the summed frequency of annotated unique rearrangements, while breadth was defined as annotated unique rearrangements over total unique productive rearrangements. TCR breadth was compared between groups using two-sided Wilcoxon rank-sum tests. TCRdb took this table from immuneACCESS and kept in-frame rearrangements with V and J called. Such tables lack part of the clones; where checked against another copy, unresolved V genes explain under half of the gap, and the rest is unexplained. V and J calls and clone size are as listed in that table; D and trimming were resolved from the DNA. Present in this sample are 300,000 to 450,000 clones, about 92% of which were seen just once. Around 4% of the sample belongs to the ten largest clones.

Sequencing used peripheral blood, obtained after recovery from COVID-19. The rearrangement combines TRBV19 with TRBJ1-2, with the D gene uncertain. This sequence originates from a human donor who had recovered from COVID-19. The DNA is TGTGCCAGTACCTGGGGTCTACGAGACTATGGCTACACCTTC. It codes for CASTWGLRDYGYTF.